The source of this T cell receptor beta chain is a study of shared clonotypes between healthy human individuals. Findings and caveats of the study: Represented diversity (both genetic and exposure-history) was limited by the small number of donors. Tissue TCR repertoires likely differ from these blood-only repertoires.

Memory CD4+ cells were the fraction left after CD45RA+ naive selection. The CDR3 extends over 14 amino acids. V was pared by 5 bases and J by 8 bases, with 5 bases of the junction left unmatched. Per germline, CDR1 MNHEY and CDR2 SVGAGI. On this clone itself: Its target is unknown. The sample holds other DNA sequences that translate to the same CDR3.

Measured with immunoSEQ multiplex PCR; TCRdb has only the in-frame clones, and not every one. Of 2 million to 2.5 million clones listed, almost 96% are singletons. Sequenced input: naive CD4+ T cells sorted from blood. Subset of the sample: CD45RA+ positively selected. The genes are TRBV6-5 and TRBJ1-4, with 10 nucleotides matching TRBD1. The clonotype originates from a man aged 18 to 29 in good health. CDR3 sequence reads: CASSRTGGREKLFF. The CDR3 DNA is TGTGCCAGCAGTCGGACAGGGGGGCGCGAAAAACTGTTTTTT.